The clone carrying this TCR beta chain was counted between two and nine times. What it binds is unknown. These data come from a study of T cell repertoires in cytomegalovirus infection. Study-wide context: It was the public TCR beta signatures that indicated both CMV infection and matching HLA type.

The study, taken as a whole, reports: CMV-specific TCR beta clonotypes restricted by HLA-C were the ones dominating the ex vivo response. Summed public TCR beta family frequency identified CMV carriers bearing the relevant HLA.

TCRdb used MiXCR to reprocess the reads, holding one entry per CDR3 protein. The sample includes about 490,000 distinct CDR3 sequences, approximately 25% seen only once; the top ten take about 13%. There are 15 residues in the CDR3. Germline loops: CDR1 MNHEY, CDR2 SVGEGT. J lost 7 bases, V lost 2 bases, and 10 bases had no gene match. Specimen: PBMCs. The V gene is TRBV6-2 or TRBV6-3, the J gene TRBJ2-7, with 8 bases fitting TRBD2. This receptor was identified in a human donor in good health (CMV status not recorded). Some clones in this sample may be carry-over from other donors' samples. CDR3 coding DNA: TGTGCCAGCAGTTACGTGGGACTAGGAGCGGGAGAGCAGTACGTC. Amino acid sequence: CASSYVGLGAGEQYV.